This is a list of T cell receptor beta chains from one sample in a study of spatial heterogeneity in lung cancer. Each CDR3 protein gets one entry after TCRdb re-called the 5' RACE reads with MiXCR. The sample lists 43,000 or so distinct CDR3 sequences; approximately 7% were seen once. This specimen consisted of PBMCs, obtained at surgery. The receptors originated from a female donor with early-stage non-small cell lung cancer. The CDR3 runs from the conserved cysteine through the conserved F or W. A D gene is named only where the DNA matches it firmly. Clone size, where shown, is once, few, many, or a class for clones that have expanded.

clone_size,d_call,v_call,j_call,cdr3_nt,cdr3_aa
few,.,TRBV18,TRBJ1-2,TGTGCCAGCTCCTTACAGAGGAGCTATGGCTACACCTTC,CASSLQRSYGYTF
many,.,TRBV30,TRBJ1-2,TGTGCCTGGAGTGTAAACAGGAACTATGGCTACACCTTC,CAWSVNRNYGYTF
few,TRBD2,TRBV5-1,TRBJ2-5,TGCGCCAGCAGCGTGGATAGCGGGGGAGAGACCCAGTACTTC,CASSVDSGGETQYF
.,.,TRBV18,TRBJ2-2,TGTGCCAGCTCACTGGACACCCCGGGGACCGGGGAGCTGTTTTTT,CASSLDTPGTGELFF
many,TRBD2,TRBV24-1,TRBJ2-3,TGTGCCACCAGTCGAGCTAGCGGAACCACAGATACGCAGTATTTT,CATSRASGTTDTQYF
many,.,TRBV20-1,TRBJ2-3,TGCAGTGCTCGCAATCCGGGGGGCAGCACAGATACGCAGTATTTT,CSARNPGGSTDTQYF
few,TRBD1,TRBV6-6,TRBJ1-1,TGTGCCAGCAGTCGGGGACAGGGCGTGACGAACACTGAAGCTTTCTTT,CASSRGQGVTNTEAFF
few,TRBD2,TRBV4-3,TRBJ2-1,TGCGCCAGCAGCCATACTAGCGGGGTATACAATGAGCAGTTCTTC,CASSHTSGVYNEQFF
many,.,TRBV6-2/TRBV6-3,TRBJ1-1,TGTGCCAGCAGTTACTCGAGGACAGCTATTATCGAAGCTTTCTTT,CASSYSRTAIIEAFF
.,.,TRBV7-9,TRBJ1-2,TGTGCCAGCAGCCTGGAATCTGAGGGCTACACCTTC,CASSLESEGYTF
.,.,TRBV29-1,TRBJ1-4,TGCAGCGTTGATCTGGGGGGCATGGGTGAAAAACTGTTTTTT,CSVDLGGMGEKLFF
many,.,TRBV11-2,TRBJ2-3,TGTGCCAGCAGCAGGGGAGATACGCAGTATTTT,CASSRGDTQYF
.,TRBD1,TRBV28,TRBJ1-5,TGTGCCAGCAGATCGAATGACAGGGGAAGCAATCAGCCCCAGCATTTT,CASRSNDRGSNQPQHF
.,TRBD1,TRBV6-6,TRBJ2-7,TGTGCCAGCAGTTACACGTTACCGGGACAGGGATATTACGAGCAGTACTTC,CASSYTLPGQGYYEQYF
many,TRBD2,TRBV27,TRBJ2-7,TGTGCCAGCCATAGCGGGGGCTACGAGCAGTACTTC,CASHSGGYEQYF
many,.,TRBV20-1,TRBJ2-7,TGCAGTGCCCCCACTAAAGTGGATTCCTACGAGCAGTACTTC,CSAPTKVDSYEQYF
few,TRBD1,TRBV12-3/TRBV12-4,TRBJ1-2,TGTGCCAGCAGTTACTTACTCAACAGGGGGCCATCCACGGGCTACACCTTC,CASSYLLNRGPSTGYTF
many,.,TRBV6-6,TRBJ2-3,TGTGCCAGCAGTTCCGGGTTGAGCACAGATACGCAGTATTTT,CASSSGLSTDTQYF
.,.,TRBV5-1,TRBJ1-4,TGCGCCAGCAGCGCTTCAACTAATGAAAAACTGTTTTTT,CASSASTNEKLFF